This T cell receptor (beta chain) was sequenced for a study of early T cells in non-severe SARS-CoV-2 infection. There are many counts of this clonotype. Separate cDNA molecules each had unique molecular identifiers attached to them. TCRdb reanalysed the 5' RACE reads using MiXCR and keeps one entry per CDR3 protein. The sample has fewer than 35,000 distinct CDR3 sequences, less than 4.5% seen once; the top ten hold roughly 10%. Trimming at V came to 4 bases and at J to 6 bases, leaving 0 bases not matched to a gene. Germline CDR1 reads SGHDN; CDR2 reads FVKESK. The CDR3 is 14 residues long. The sequencing input was whole blood. This receptor was taken from an adult who was a healthcare worker with PCR-confirmed SARS-CoV-2 infection or an uninfected control (not recorded which). This chain connects TRBV14 to TRBJ1-6, with TRBD1 matching 10 bases. The CDR3 DNA follows: TGTGCCAGCAGCCGGGACAGGGGTAATTCACCCCTCCACTTT. Its translation: CASSRDRGNSPLHF. The whole variable domain, remainder taken from reference TRBV14 and TRBJ1-6, is EAGVTQFPSHSVIEKGQTVTLRCDPISGHDNLYWYRRVMGKEIKFLLHFVKESKQDESGMPNNRFLAERTGGTYSTLKVQPAELEDSGVYFCASSRDRGNSPLHFGNGTRLTVT.